The 12 T cell receptor beta chains below all came from one sample that was sequenced in a study of blood T cell repertoires in COVID-19. Measured with immunoSEQ multiplex PCR; TCRdb has only the in-frame clones, and not every one. This repertoire shows roughly 200,000 clones, roughly 82% found once; its top ten account for 7.8%. Sequencing was done on a sample of peripheral blood. The receptor set was obtained from a woman in her fifties or sixties with COVID-19, enrolled during active disease.

The chain joins TRBV5-5 to TRBJ2-7, with 9 positions matching TRBD1. V shed 1 base, J shed 2 bases, and the junction held 16 bases outside the gene matches. The germline V gene encodes CDR1 SGHKS and CDR2 YYEKEE (reference sequence). This CDR3 spans 19 amino acids. The CDR3 loop is CASSLSGQGAAPTTYEQYF. CDR3 coding DNA: TGTGCCAGCAGCTTGTCGGGACAGGGAGCCGCCCCGACCACCTACGAGCAGTACTTC.

CDR3 protein: CASSERGTTEAFF. DNA of the CDR3: TGTGCCAGCAGTGAACGGGGGACCACTGAAGCTTTCTTT. V is TRBV6-1 and J is TRBJ1-1, with D tentatively TRBD1 (5 bases). Trimming stripped 2 bases from V and 4 bases from J, with 8 bases between. The CDR3 is made up of 13 amino acids. CDR1 is MNHNS, CDR2 SASEGT, per germline.

This rearrangement joins TRBV7-3 to TRBJ1-5; possible D gene TRBD1, 6 bases. The CDR3 contains 16 residues. Germline V lookup: CDR1 SGHTA, CDR2 FQGTGA. V shed 1 base and J shed 1 base, with 11 bases lying between them. Here the CDR3 reads CASSLKDSSSNQPQHF. In DNA form, the CDR3 reads TGTGCCAGCAGCTTAAAGGACAGCTCGAGCAATCAGCCCCAGCATTTT.

V usage is TRBV2 and J usage is TRBJ1-3; D gene ambiguous. Trimming cost V 6 bases and J 0 bases, with 21 bases left between them. This CDR3 has 18 residues. Germline values: CDR1 SNHLY, CDR2 FYNNEI. The DNA of the CDR3 is TGTGCCAGCAGCAGTTTCGCGGCGCAGACTCACTCTGGAAACACCATATATTTT. Its translation is CASSSFAAQTHSGNTIYF.

The chain employs TRBV7-9 and TRBJ2-3; possibly TRBD2 for D (5 bases). Between the trimmed V and J ends, which lost 3 bases and 2 bases, there was a span of 18 bases. The CDR3 is made up of 17 amino acids. Germline loops: CDR1 SEHNR, CDR2 FQNEAQ (reference sequence). Here the CDR3 DNA reads TGTGCCAGCAGCTTTACGGAGGAGCTGACGGTCACAGATACGCAGTATTTT. As protein: CASSFTEELTVTDTQYF.

The chain carries TRBV5-6 and TRBJ2-1, with D maybe TRBD2 (5 bases). With 4 bases removed from V and 7 bases from J, the gap between germline ends came to 15 bases. Germline CDR1 reads SGHDT; CDR2 reads YYEEEE. This CDR3 spans 14 amino acids. The CDR3 DNA is TGTGCCAGCAGCCTCATACTTCGAGGGAATGAGCAGTTCTTC. It yields the protein CASSLILRGNEQFF.

The CDR3 region has the DNA TGTGCCAGCAGCCAAGATGTCCGTCTTACCGGGGAGCTGTTTTTT. Its translation: CASSQDVRLTGELFF. The rearrangement links TRBV14 to TRBJ2-2, with unresolved D. Trimming shortened V by 0 bases and J by 5 bases, and 10 bases separated the two germline ends. The CDR3 spans 15 residues. Germline CDR1 SGHDN, CDR2 FVKESK.

This clone was seen once. V and J are TRBV3-1 (or the pseudogene TRBV3-2) and TRBJ2-1, with D unclear. This CDR3 contains 12 residues. Trimming removed 2 bases at V and 8 bases at J, with 7 bases between. Germline values: CDR1 LGHDT, CDR2 YNNKEL (reference sequence). The CDR3 DNA is TGTGCCAGCAGCCAACGGAGAGATGAGCAGTTCTTC. It is translated as CASSQRRDEQFF.

This chain joins TRBV2 and TRBJ2-5, with 9 bases fitting TRBD1. Germline CDR1 reads SNHLY; CDR2 reads FYNNEI. V shed 4 bases and J 3 bases; nucleotides not matched to a gene: 3. CDR3 size: 14 residues. The CDR3 DNA reads TGTGCCAGCAGTGGGGGACAGGGCGAAGAGACCCAGTACTTC. It translates to CASSGGQGEETQYF.

V is TRBV5-1 and J is TRBJ1-2; 10 positions match TRBD1. This CDR3 has 15 residues. After removal of 2 bases from V and 4 bases from J, the junction contained 5 bases not matched to a gene. Germline loops: CDR1 SGHRS, CDR2 YFSETQ. CDR3 nucleotide sequence: TGCGCCAGCAGCTTAGAGACAGGGGGCAGCTATGGCTACACCTTC. Amino acids: CASSLETGGSYGYTF.

This clone has more than one count but fewer than ten. The chain links TRBV27 to TRBJ2-7; a possible D gene is TRBD2 (6 bases). Trimming removed 3 bases from V and 3 bases from J, with 12 bases in between. Germline CDR1 and CDR2: MNHEY and SMNVEV (reference sequence). The CDR3 loop spans 14 amino acids. The CDR3 reads CASSLEGPLYEQYF. The DNA of the CDR3 is TGTGCCAGCAGTTTGGAGGGGCCCCTCTACGAGCAGTACTTC.

The chain is built from TRBV9 and TRBJ1-1; maybe TRBD1 (6 bases). Trimming shortened V by 0 bases and J by 8 bases, and 14 bases separated the two germline ends. Germline V gene data show CDR1 as SGDLS and CDR2 as YYNGEE. The CDR3 sequence is 14 residues long. The CDR3 DNA is TGTGCCAGCAGCGTAGGTTTTCAGGGGAGCGAAGCTTTCTTT. It codes for CASSVGFQGSEAFF.